This TCR beta chain originates from a study of blood T cell repertoires in COVID-19. Generated by immunoSEQ multiplex PCR, the TCRdb table keeps only in-frame clones and is missing some. This table holds some 180,000 clones, about four fifths found once. This CDR3 spans 12 amino acids. The ends were cut back, 6 bases at V and 10 bases at J, with 13 bases in the middle. Looked up from germline, CDR1 is MNHEY and CDR2 is SVGAGI. This clonotype was obtained from a woman under 40 who had been exposed to COVID-19. The chain carries TRBV6-5 and TRBJ2-1, with D perhaps TRBD2 (6 bases). The sequenced material came from PBMCs or T cells enriched from blood (not recorded which). Here the CDR3 reads CASRETRGEQFF. The DNA for the CDR3 is TGTGCCAGCAGGGAGACTAGAGGCGAGCAGTTCTTC.